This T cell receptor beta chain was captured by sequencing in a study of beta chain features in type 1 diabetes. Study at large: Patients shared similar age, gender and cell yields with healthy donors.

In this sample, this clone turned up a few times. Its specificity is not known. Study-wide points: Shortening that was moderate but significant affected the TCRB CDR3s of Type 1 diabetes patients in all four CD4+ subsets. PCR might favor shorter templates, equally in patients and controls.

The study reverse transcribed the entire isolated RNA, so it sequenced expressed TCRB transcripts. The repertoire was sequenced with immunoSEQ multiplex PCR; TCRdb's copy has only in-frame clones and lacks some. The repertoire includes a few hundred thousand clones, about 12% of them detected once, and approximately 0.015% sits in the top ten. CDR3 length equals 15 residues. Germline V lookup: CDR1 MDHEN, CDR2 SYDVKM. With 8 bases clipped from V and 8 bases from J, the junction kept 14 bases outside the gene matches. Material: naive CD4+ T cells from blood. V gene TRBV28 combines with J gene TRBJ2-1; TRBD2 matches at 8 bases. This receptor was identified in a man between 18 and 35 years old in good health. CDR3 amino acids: CASRLSGTIRDEQFF. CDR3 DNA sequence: TGTGCCAGCCGACTTAGCGGGACCATTCGGGATGAGCAGTTCTTC.